A single sample is the source of the 2 T cell receptor beta chains below, sequenced in a study of CD8 T cells in ankylosing spondylitis. TCRdb re-called the 5' RACE reads with MiXCR, one entry per CDR3 protein. The table shows 300,000 to 400,000 distinct CDR3 sequences, with approximately 22% occurring only once. The source material was blood, either unsorted or a sorted T cell fraction (not recorded which). The receptor set was obtained from a male donor with ankylosing spondylitis or in good health (not recorded which).

This clonotype was found a few times. V gene TRBV21-1 combines with J gene TRBJ2-5; TRBD1 is the table's D call and was not checked against the DNA. TRBV21-1 is reported as a pseudogene. This CDR3 contains 17 residues. The CDR3 DNA reads TGTGCCAGCAGCAAAAAGGGTACAGGGAGGTTCCAAGAGACCCAGTACTTC. It is translated as CASSKKGTGRFQETQYF.

This clonotype has a handful of counts. V and J are TRBV13 and TRBJ2-5, with TRBD1 as a possible D gene (6 bases). V lost 5 bases and J 1 base, leaving 8 bases between the germline ends. Per the germline V gene, CDR1 is PRHDT and CDR2 is FYEKMQ (reference sequence). This CDR3 is 13 amino acids long. Here the CDR3 reads CASSQGSQETQYF. CDR3 in DNA: TGTGCCAGCAGCCAGGGGTCCCAAGAGACCCAGTACTTC.